The 10 T cell receptor beta chains below all came from one sample that was sequenced in a study of cytotoxic CD8 clonotypes in ibrutinib-treated CLL (dated by TCRdb to 2020 to 2023). The meaning of the sample's time point label: approximately eleven months on ibrutinib. The library was generated by the immunoSEQ multiplex PCR assay. TCRdb stores this immuneACCESS table with in-frame sequences only. Part of the clones is absent; in the studies checked, under half of the shortfall reflects unresolved V genes, and no reason is known for the rest. The sample profile shows about 140,000 clones; 60% to 80% of them were found once. The top ten clonotypes cover under 35% of the sample. Sequences were derived from PBMCs, sampled after 12 months of ibrutinib treatment. The receptors stem from a human donor with chronic lymphocytic leukemia.

The gene calls are TRBV6-1 and TRBJ2-2; tentative D call: TRBD1 (8 bases). Trimming pared 10 bases from V and 7 bases from J, leaving 13 bases between. The CDR3 length is 12 residues. Germline loops: CDR1 MNHNS, CDR2 SASEGT. DNA of the CDR3: TGTGCCACGTACAGGGGGGGCGGGGAGCTGTTTTTT. Translated, it gives CATYRGGGELFF.

The chain couples TRBV1 to TRBJ1-5; whether TRBD1, the table's D call, matches the DNA was not checked. TRBV1 is a listed pseudogene. The CDR3 has 17 residues. This chain's CDR3 is CTSRELCQGESNQPQHF. CDR3 DNA sequence: TGCACCAGCAGAGAACTCTGTCAGGGTGAGAGCAATCAGCCCCAGCATTTT.

V usage is TRBV5-1 and J usage is TRBJ2-2, with D possibly being TRBD1 or TRBD2 (5 bases each). CDR3 length: 15 amino acids. The germline V and J ends were trimmed by 2 bases and 8 bases, with 16 bases remaining between them. Germline loops: CDR1 SGHRS, CDR2 YFSETQ. The CDR3, as DNA: TGCGCCAGCAGCTTCGTCGAGGGGTCAGCGGGGGAGCTGTTTTTT. Its protein product is CASSFVEGSAGELFF.

V and J are TRBV28 and TRBJ1-2, with D uncertain. CDR3 length equals 16 residues. Germline V lookup: CDR1 MDHEN, CDR2 SYDVKM. V was pared by 1 base and J by 7 bases, with 19 bases between. The CDR3 protein is CASSLSAPGFVGGYTF. CDR3 sequence (DNA): TGTGCCAGCAGTTTATCCGCGCCGGGGTTTGTAGGTGGCTACACCTTC.

In its sample, this clone was seen once. The chain has TRBV13 and TRBJ2-7; 8 nucleotides align to TRBD2. The CDR3 runs to 13 residues. Germline trimming cut 7 bases from V and 4 bases from J; bases unmatched to any gene: 6. CDR1 is PRHDT, CDR2 FYEKMQ, per germline (reference sequence). CDR3 nucleotides: TGTGCCAGCACAACTAGCGGATTGTACGAGCAGTACTTC. This sequence encodes CASTTSGLYEQYF. Supplemented by reference TRBV13 and TRBJ2-7, the full variable domain reads AAGVIQSPRHLIKEKRETATLKCYPIPRHDTVYWYQQGPGQDPQFLISFYEKMQSDKGSIPDRFSAQQFSDYHSELNMSSLELGDSALYFCASTTSGLYEQYFGPGTRLTVT.

V usage is TRBV21-1 and J usage is TRBJ1-3. TRBV21-1 is a pseudogene. The CDR3 sequence is 13 residues long. The CDR3 region has the DNA TGTGCCAGCCGCTCCGGGCGGGGAAACACCATATATTTT. Protein sequence: CASRSGRGNTIYF.

V and J are TRBV7-2 and TRBJ2-7; 8 positions agree with TRBD1. Germline V gene lookup returns CDR1 SGHTA and CDR2 FQGNSA. The trim removed 4 bases at V and 2 bases at J, leaving 4 bases unmatched. CDR3 length equals 14 residues. In DNA form, the CDR3 reads TGTGCCAGCAGCTCGACAGGGGTAACCTACGAGCAGTACTTC. It encodes CASSSTGVTYEQYF.

The chain has TRBV4-2 and TRBJ1-4; tentatively, D is TRBD1 (5 bases). The V end lost 1 base, the J end lost 0 bases, and 21 bases lay between the germline ends. The CDR3 sequence is 20 residues long. CDR1 LGHNA and CDR2 YNFKEQ come from the germline V gene. CDR3 region: CASSQVSGHLNLATNEKLFF. The DNA of the CDR3 is TGTGCCAGCAGCCAAGTTTCCGGACATCTGAATTTAGCAACTAATGAAAAACTGTTTTTT.

This rearrangement joins TRBV30 to TRBJ2-3; a weak D match, TRBD2 (5 bases). Germline CDR1 is GTSNPN and CDR2 is SVGIG (reference sequence). V lost 3 bases, J lost 4 bases, and 11 bases lay in between. The CDR3 contains 13 residues. Here the CDR3 DNA reads TGTGCCTGGAGCTCTGGAGCGGCAGATACGCAGTATTTT. Translating gives CAWSSGAADTQYF.

Only a few counts were recorded for this clone. The J gene is TRBJ1-5, the V gene TRBV11-2; the D is unclear. From germline, CDR1 is SGHAT and CDR2 FQNNGV. The CDR3 sequence is 13 residues long. V was shortened by 6 bases and J by 5 bases, with 11 bases between the two germline ends. CDR3 bases: TGTGCCAGCAGGGGTTCTATGGATCAGCCCCAGCATTTT. Encoded protein: CASRGSMDQPQHF.